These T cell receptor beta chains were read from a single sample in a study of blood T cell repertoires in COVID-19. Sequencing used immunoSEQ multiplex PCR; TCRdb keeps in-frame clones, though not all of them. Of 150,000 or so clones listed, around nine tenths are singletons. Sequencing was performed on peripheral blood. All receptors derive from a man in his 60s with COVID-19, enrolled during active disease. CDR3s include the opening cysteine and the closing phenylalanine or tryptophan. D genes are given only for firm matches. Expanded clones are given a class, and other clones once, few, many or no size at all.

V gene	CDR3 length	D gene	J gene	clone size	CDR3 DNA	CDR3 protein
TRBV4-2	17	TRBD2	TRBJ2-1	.	TGTGCCAGCAGCCAACCCGGGACTAGCGGGGCATACAATGAGCAGTTCTTC	CASSQPGTSGAYNEQFF
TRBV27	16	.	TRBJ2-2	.	TGTGCCAGCATTTTTAGATTACAGGGACCCACCGGGGAGCTGTTTTTT	CASIFRLQGPTGELFF
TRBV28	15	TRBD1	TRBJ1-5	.	TGTGCCAGCAGTTTTACGGGACAGGGCAGCCAGCCCCAGCATTTT	CASSFTGQGSQPQHF
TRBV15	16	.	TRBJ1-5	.	TGTGCCACCAGCAGAGATCCAGGGAAGAGCCATCAGCCCCAGCATTTT	CATSRDPGKSHQPQHF
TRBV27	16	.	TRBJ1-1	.	TGTGCCAGCAGTTTATGGGGCCGAGGAGGGGTAACTGAAGCTTTCTTT	CASSLWGRGGVTEAFF
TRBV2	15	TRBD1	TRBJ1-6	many	TGTGCCAGCAGCCAACAGGGGGCAGGGCATTCACCCCTCCACTTT	CASSQQGAGHSPLHF
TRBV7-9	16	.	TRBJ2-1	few	TGTGCCAGCAGCTCTTTAACCCAGGGTTTCTACAATGAGCAGTTCTTC	CASSSLTQGFYNEQFF
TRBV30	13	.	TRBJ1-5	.	TGTGCCTGGAGTGAAAAGAATCCGGAGCCCCAGCATTTT	CAWSEKNPEPQHF
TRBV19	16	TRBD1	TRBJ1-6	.	TGTGCCAGTAGTCCAATAATGGGACAGGGGAATTCACCCCTCCACTTT	CASSPIMGQGNSPLHF
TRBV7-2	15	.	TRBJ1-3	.	TGTGCCAGCAGCTTAGAGGGACACCGTGGAAACACCATATATTTT	CASSLEGHRGNTIYF
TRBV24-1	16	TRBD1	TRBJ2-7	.	TGTGCCACCAGTGATTTTGGGGACAGGGGTTCCGACGAGCAGTACTTC	CATSDFGDRGSDEQYF
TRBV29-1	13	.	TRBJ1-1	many	TGCAGCGTTGACACGGGAACGAACACTGAAGCTTTCTTT	CSVDTGTNTEAFF
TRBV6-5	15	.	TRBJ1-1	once	TGTGCCAGCAGTTACTCGAATCAACAAAGGAGGGGAGCTTTCTTT	CASSYSNQQRRGAFF
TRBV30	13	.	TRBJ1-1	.	TGTGCCTGGTCCAGACAGATGAACACTGAAGCTTTCTTT	CAWSRQMNTEAFF
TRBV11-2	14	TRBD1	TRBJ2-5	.	TGTGCCAGCAGCTTGAACAGGGGTCAGGGGACCCAGTACTTC	CASSLNRGQGTQYF
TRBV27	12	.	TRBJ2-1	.	TGTGCCAGCAGTCCCCAGGGTGATGAGCAGTTCTTC	CASSPQGDEQFF
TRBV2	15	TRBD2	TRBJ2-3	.	TGTGCCAGCAGGAGACTAGCGGGAGGGACAGATACGCAGTATTTT	CASRRLAGGTDTQYF
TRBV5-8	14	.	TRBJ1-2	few	TGTGCCAGCAGCTTGGGCGGCTGGAACTATGGCTACACCTTC	CASSLGGWNYGYTF
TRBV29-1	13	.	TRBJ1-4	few	TGCAGCGCGGGAGGGGGAACGGATGAAAAACTGTTTTTT	CSAGGGTDEKLFF
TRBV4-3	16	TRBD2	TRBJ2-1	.	TGCGCCAGCAGCCTCTCGAGCGGGGGCCTTGCGGGGGAGCAGTTCTTC	CASSLSSGGLAGEQFF